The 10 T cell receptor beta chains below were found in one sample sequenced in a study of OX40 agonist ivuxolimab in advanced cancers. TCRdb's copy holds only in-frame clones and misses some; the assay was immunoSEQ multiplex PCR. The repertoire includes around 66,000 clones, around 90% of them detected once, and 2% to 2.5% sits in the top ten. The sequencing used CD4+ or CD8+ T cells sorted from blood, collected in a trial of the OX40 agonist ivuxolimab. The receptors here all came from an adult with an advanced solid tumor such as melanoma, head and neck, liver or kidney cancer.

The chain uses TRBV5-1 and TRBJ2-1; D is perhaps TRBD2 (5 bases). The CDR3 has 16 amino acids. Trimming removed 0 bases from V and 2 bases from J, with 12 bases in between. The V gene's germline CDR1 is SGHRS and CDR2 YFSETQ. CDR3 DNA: TGCGCCAGCAGCTTGGTGGCGGGTCTTCCCTACAATGAGCAGTTCTTC. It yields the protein CASSLVAGLPYNEQFF. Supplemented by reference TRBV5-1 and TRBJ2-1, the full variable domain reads KAGVTQTPRYLIKTRGQQVTLSCSPISGHRSVSWYQQTPGQGLQFLFEYFSETQRNKGNFPGRFSGRQFSNSRSEMNVSTLELGDSALYLCASSLVAGLPYNEQFFGPGTRLTVL.

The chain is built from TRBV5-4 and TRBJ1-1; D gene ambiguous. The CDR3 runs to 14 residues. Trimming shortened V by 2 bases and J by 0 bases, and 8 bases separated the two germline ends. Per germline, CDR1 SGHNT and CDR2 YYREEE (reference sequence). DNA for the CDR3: TGTGCCAGCAGCTTCAGTATTATGAACACTGAAGCTTTCTTT. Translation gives CASSFSIMNTEAFF.

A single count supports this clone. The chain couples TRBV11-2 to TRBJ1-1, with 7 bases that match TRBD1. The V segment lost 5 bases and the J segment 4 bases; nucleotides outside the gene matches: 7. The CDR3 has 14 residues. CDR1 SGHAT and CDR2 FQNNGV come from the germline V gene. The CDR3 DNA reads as TGTGCCAGCAGCGCTCAGGGGGTGGGCACTGAAGCTTTCTTT. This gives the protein CASSAQGVGTEAFF.

The DNA of the CDR3 is TGTGCCAGTAGTAGTCTTAGCGGGAGGGCAGCCTACGAGCAGTACTTC. It is translated as CASSSLSGRAAYEQYF. This chain links TRBV19 with TRBJ2-7; 11 nucleotides match TRBD2. After removal of 4 bases from V and 2 bases from J, the junction contained 7 bases not matched to a gene. The CDR3 consists of 16 residues. Germline CDR1 reads LNHDA; CDR2 reads SQIVND (reference sequence).

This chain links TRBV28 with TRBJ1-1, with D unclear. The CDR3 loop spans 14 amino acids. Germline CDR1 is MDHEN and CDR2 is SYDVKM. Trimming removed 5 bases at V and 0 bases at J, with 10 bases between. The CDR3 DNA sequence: TGTGCCAGCAGTCCCCTGACTATGAACACTGAAGCTTTCTTT. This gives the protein CASSPLTMNTEAFF.

The CDR3 spells CASSEVSNQPQHF. The CDR3 DNA reads TGTGCCAGCAGTGAAGTTAGCAATCAGCCCCAGCATTTT. This chain links TRBV6-1 with TRBJ1-5; the D is unclear. V lost 1 base and J lost 0, with 1 base in between. This CDR3 has 13 amino acids. Germline assignment: CDR1 MNHNS and CDR2 SASEGT.

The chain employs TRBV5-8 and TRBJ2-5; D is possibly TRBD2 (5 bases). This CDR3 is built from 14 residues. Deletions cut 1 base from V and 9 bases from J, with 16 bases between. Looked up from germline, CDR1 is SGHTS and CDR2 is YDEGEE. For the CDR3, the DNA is TGTGCCAGCAGCTTGAAGCGTTTTACGGAGGCCCAGTACTTC. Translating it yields CASSLKRFTEAQYF.

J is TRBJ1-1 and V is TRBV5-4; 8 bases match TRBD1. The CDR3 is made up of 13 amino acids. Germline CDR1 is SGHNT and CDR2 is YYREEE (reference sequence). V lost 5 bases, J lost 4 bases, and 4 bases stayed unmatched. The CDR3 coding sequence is TGTGCCAGCAGGCGTACAGGGGGCACTGAAGCTTTCTTT. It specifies CASRRTGGTEAFF.

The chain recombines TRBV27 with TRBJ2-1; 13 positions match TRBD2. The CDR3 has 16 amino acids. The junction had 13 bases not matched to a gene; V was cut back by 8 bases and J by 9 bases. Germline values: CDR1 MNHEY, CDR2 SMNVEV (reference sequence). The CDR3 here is CASERYTSGGVGEQFF. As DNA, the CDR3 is TGTGCCAGCGAAAGGTACACTAGCGGGGGGGTCGGTGAGCAGTTCTTC.

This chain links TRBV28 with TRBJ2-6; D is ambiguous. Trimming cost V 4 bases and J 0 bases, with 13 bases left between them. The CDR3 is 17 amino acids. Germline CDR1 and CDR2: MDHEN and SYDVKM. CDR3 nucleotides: TGTGCCAGCAGTTCCCCATGGACCGACTCTGGGGCCAACGTCCTGACTTTC. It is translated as CASSSPWTDSGANVLTF.